A single TCR beta chain is shown here with its context. The clone's antigen remains unknown. Base quality data are lacking; no much larger clone is found one base away. These data originate in a study of beta chain features in type 1 diabetes (dated by TCRdb to the late 2010s). Turning to the overall study: Mean age, gender distribution, total cell number and subset yield did not differ between patients and healthy donors. A total of roughly 110 million sorted cells were examined across all samples, and the number of cells per subset was strongly correlated with RNA yield. Regulatory and stem cell-like memory subsets were obtained from only 8 patients and about eight healthy donors, while naive and central memory subsets were obtained from all 30 or so donors. In the study, TCRB repertoires of sorted circulating CD4+ T cell subsets from recently diagnosed type 1 diabetes patients were compared with those of matched healthy donors.

Summary of the overall study and its limitations: At VDJ recombination sites, type 1 diabetes patients had fewer insertions and more deleted nucleotides, which implies abnormalities in thymic rearrangement. HLA sub-analyses involved small numbers of individuals, so any influence of HLA type on TCRB rearrangement remained unresolved. PCR may preferentially amplify shorter templates, but because patient and control samples were amplified and corrected together, any resulting skew would affect both groups equally. Naive, central memory and regulatory TCRB repertoires appeared to be more similar among patients than among healthy donors. A moderate but significant shortening of TCRB CDR3 length was observed in type 1 diabetes patients in all four CD4+ subsets. Sequencing cDNA rather than genomic DNA could over-represent highly expressing activated cells, although activation and CD3 levels did not differ between groups.

Each donor gave one peripheral blood draw, averaging roughly 120 mL, which was collected into heparinised tubes. Naive, central memory, regulatory and stem cell-like memory CD4+ T cells were sorted on a BD FACSAria II using a panel including CD45RO, CCR7, CD25, CD127, CD95 and CD27. A purity above 98% was achieved for all sorted populations. PBMCs were isolated immediately by Lymphoprep density gradient centrifugation and stained directly without culture. To minimize batch effects, samples were stained and sorted in pairs, one healthy donor with one patient per experiment. The entire amount of isolated RNA was reverse transcribed using the High Capacity cDNA Reverse Transcription Kit, so the sequenced TCRB transcripts were expressed ones. Naive, central memory and regulatory T cell samples underwent deep immunoSEQ sequencing, averaging around 3.9 million total reads per sample. Sorted cells were lysed in RLT buffer and RNA was extracted with DNase-treated RNeasy Micro or Mini kits, depending on cell number. Each cell subset was processed on its own to prevent cross-contamination, while patient and healthy donor samples were processed together. Using the immunoSEQ multiplex PCR, TCRB sequences were amplified from cDNA into 87-bp fragments spanning the CDR3 region. The amplicons were sequenced using the Illumina HiSeq platform. In the original analysis: PCR bias was corrected computationally using synthetic template baselines, and reads within Hamming distance 2 were collapsed, with unmergeable singletons discarded. By aligning reads against IMGT, V, D and J genes, CDR3 length, and insertions or deletions at six rearrangement sites were assigned. Within each subset, clonotype counts were normalized to sorted cell number, and only after that were true diversity and Gini coefficients computed with the tcR R package. Repertoire sharing was quantified using the overlap coefficient calculated on TCRB nucleotide sequences. TCRdb stores this immuneACCESS table with in-frame sequences only. Part of the clones is absent; in the studies checked, under half of the shortfall reflects unresolved V genes, and no reason is known for the rest. V, J and clone size reflect that table, while D and trimming were determined from the DNA. The sample table shows 140,000 to 150,000 clones, and about 13% are seen once. The ten top clones hold roughly 1.4% of the sample.

Sequencing input: central memory CD4+ T cells from blood. This clonotype was sampled from a man aged 18-30 years with type 1 diabetes.

This receptor has the CDR3 CASTKGAGAYNEQFF. The DNA is TGTGCCAGCACCAAGGGCGCCGGAGCTTACAATGAGCAGTTCTTC. The receptor chain draws on TRBV6-1 and TRBJ2-1, with the D gene call left open. The germline V gene gives CDR1 as MNHNS and CDR2 as SASEGT. The CDR3 sequence holds 15 residues, the cysteine and phenylalanine included. Only CDR3 DNA is held: 45 bases, read in frame from base 1. Between the V and J ends, shortened by 7 bases and 4 bases respectively, the junction contains 17 bases.